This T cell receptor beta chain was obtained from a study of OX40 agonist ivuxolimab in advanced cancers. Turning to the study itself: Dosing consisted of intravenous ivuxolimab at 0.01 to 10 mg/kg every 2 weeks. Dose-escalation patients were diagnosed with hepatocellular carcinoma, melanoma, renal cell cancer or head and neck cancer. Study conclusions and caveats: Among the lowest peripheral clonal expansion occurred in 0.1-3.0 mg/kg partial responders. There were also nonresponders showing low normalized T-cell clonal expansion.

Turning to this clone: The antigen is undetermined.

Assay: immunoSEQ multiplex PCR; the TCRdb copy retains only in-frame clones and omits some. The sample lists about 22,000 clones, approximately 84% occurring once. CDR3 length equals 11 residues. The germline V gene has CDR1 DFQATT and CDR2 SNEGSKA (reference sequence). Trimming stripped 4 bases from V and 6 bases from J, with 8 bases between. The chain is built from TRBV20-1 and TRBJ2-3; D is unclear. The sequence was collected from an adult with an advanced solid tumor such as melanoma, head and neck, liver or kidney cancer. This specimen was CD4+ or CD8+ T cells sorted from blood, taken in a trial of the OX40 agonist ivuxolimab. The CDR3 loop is CSANFVDTQYF. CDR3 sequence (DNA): TGCAGTGCTAATTTCGTCGATACGCAGTATTTT.